This is a list of T cell receptor beta chains from one sample in a study of cytomegalovirus exposure and HLA in healthy donors. Data came from immunoSEQ multiplex PCR; TCRdb stores just in-frame clones and leaves some out. The table includes some 100,000 clones, more than 60% detected once. Material: PBMCs. The receptors stem from a woman between 18 and 30 years old in good health and CMV-seropositive. Both conserved end residues are part of each CDR3. The D gene is left open where the match is weak. Clone size, where shown, is once, few, many, or a class for clones that have expanded.

CDR3aa	CDR3nt	d_gene	v_gene	j_gene	abundance
CAWGGRGRRGTEAFF	TGTGCCTGGGGGGGAAGGGGGCGCCGGGGCACTGAAGCTTTCTTT	TRBD1	TRBV30	TRBJ1-1	-
CASSQGFTASATNTEAFF	TGCGCCAGCAGCCAAGGTTTTACAGCCTCCGCTACGAACACTGAAGCTTTCTTT	-	TRBV4-3	TRBJ1-1	-
CASSYDSNYGYAF	TGTGCCAGCAGTTACGACAGTAACTATGGCTACGCCTTC	-	TRBV27	TRBJ1-2	-
CASSQDQTGPKPQHF	TGTGCCAGCAGCCAAGACCAGACAGGGCCAAAACCCCAGCATTTT	TRBD1	TRBV4-2	TRBJ1-5	-
CASSYRETQYF	TGTGCCAGCAGCTATCGGGAGACCCAGTACTTC	-	TRBV7-6	TRBJ2-5	-
CASRKTGGGEKLFF	TGTGCCAGCAGAAAGACAGGAGGGGGCGAAAAACTGTTTTTT	TRBD1	TRBV28	TRBJ1-4	-
CASSQAQVELFF	TGTGCCAGCAGCCAAGCCCAGGTAGAGCTGTTTTTT	-	TRBV14	TRBJ2-2	-
CASSEMGQAISYDGYTF	TGTGCCAGCAGTGAGATGGGACAGGCTATCAGTTACGATGGCTACACCTTC	TRBD1	TRBV6-1	TRBJ1-2	few
CASSQGTYEQYF	TGCGCCAGCAGCCAAGGTACCTACGAGCAGTACTTC	-	TRBV4-1	TRBJ2-7	-
CASSRSGITYEQYF	TGTGCCAGCAGTCGTAGCGGGATTACCTACGAGCAGTACTTC	TRBD2	TRBV9	TRBJ2-7	-
CASSDLPQGREFDGYTF	TGTGCCAGCAGCGACCTTCCACAGGGTAGGGAGTTCGATGGCTACACCTTC	-	TRBV9	TRBJ1-2	-
CASRPTSYEQYF	TGTGCCAGCAGACCAACTAGTTACGAGCAGTACTTC	-	TRBV6-5	TRBJ2-7	-
CASSLDAVGASITEAFF	TGTGCCAGCAGCTTAGACGCGGTTGGTGCAAGTATCACTGAAGCTTTCTTT	-	TRBV11-1	TRBJ1-1	once
CASSLAGPGGMAETQYF	TGTGCCAGCAGCCTCGCGGGGCCAGGGGGTATGGCAGAGACCCAGTACTTC	-	TRBV28	TRBJ2-5	-
CASSPTPGTGLYGYTF	TGTGCCAGCAGTCCAACACCCGGGACAGGGCTCTATGGCTACACCTTC	TRBD1	TRBV9	TRBJ1-2	-
CASSRVQGLNTEAFF	TGTGCCAGCAGCCGAGTACAGGGGTTGAACACTGAAGCTTTCTTT	TRBD1	TRBV7-9	TRBJ1-1	-
CASSLSFGLAGREQFF	TGTGCCAGCAGCTTAAGTTTCGGACTAGCGGGACGGGAGCAGTTCTTC	TRBD2	TRBV7-9	TRBJ2-1	once
CASSVGTALNYGYTF	TGTGCCAGCAGCGTAGGGACAGCTTTAAACTATGGCTACACCTTC	-	TRBV9	TRBJ1-2	-
CAWRLAGGQETQYF	TGTGCCTGGCGACTAGCGGGAGGGCAAGAGACCCAGTACTTC	TRBD2	TRBV30	TRBJ2-5	-
CASSPGGYNEQFF	TGTGCCAGCAGTCCAGGGGGCTACAATGAGCAGTTCTTC	TRBD1	TRBV6-5	TRBJ2-1	-
CASSLQGATEKLFF	TGTGCCAGCAGCCTACAGGGGGCGACGGAAAAACTGTTTTTT	TRBD1	TRBV2	TRBJ1-4	-
CAGIDRVNTEAFF	TGTGCCGGGATTGACAGGGTGAACACTGAAGCTTTCTTT	TRBD1	TRBV30	TRBJ1-1	-
CSVASVLAHEQYF	TGCAGCGTTGCGAGCGTTTTAGCCCACGAGCAGTACTTC	-	TRBV29-1	TRBJ2-7	-
CASSVALHNEQFF	TGTGCCAGCAGCGTAGCACTGCACAATGAGCAGTTCTTC	-	TRBV9	TRBJ2-1	once
CASSQGDRGAYEQYF	TGCGCCAGCAGCCAGGGGGACAGGGGGGCCTACGAGCAGTACTTC	TRBD1	TRBV4-3	TRBJ2-7	-
CATSGQTGAGYTF	TGTGCCACCAGCGGACAGACAGGGGCTGGCTACACCTTC	TRBD1	TRBV15	TRBJ1-2	-
CASSSGKRGNQPQHF	TGTGCCAGTAGTTCCGGGAAGAGGGGCAATCAGCCCCAGCATTTT	-	TRBV19	TRBJ1-5	-
CASSLPLAGPREQFF	TGTGCCAGCAGTTTGCCCCTAGCGGGCCCTCGGGAGCAGTTCTTC	TRBD2	TRBV28	TRBJ2-1	-
CASSPGLAGSVRHTDTQYF	TGCGCCAGCAGCCCGGGACTAGCGGGGTCCGTCAGGCACACAGATACGCAGTATTTT	TRBD2	TRBV5-1	TRBJ2-3	-
CASSLVGAGVANTEAFF	TGTGCCAGCAGCTTAGTAGGGGCAGGGGTTGCGAACACTGAAGCTTTCTTT	-	TRBV7-2	TRBJ1-1	-
CASSEGGGGQPQHF	TGTGCCAGCAGTGAAGGAGGGGGTGGACAGCCCCAGCATTTT	-	TRBV6-1	TRBJ1-5	few
CASSRSGPYEQYF	TGTGCCAGCAGCCGTAGCGGCCCCTACGAGCAGTACTTC	-	TRBV6-5	TRBJ2-7	once
CASSQDPSYNEQFF	TGCGCCAGCAGCCAAGATCCTAGTTACAATGAGCAGTTCTTC	-	TRBV4-1	TRBJ2-1	once
CAWGQGMGYEQYF	TGTGCCTGGGGACAGGGGATGGGCTACGAGCAGTACTTC	TRBD1	TRBV30	TRBJ2-7	-
CASNPGLNEKLFF	TGTGCCAGCAACCCGGGACTCAATGAAAAACTGTTTTTT	-	TRBV7-8	TRBJ1-4	once
CASSLAPGGVNTGELFF	TGTGCCAGCAGCTTGGCCCCCGGAGGGGTCAACACCGGGGAGCTGTTTTTT	-	TRBV5-6	TRBJ2-2	-
CASSGFSGSDYNEQFF	TGTGCCAGCAGTGGCTTTAGTGGGAGTGACTACAATGAGCAGTTCTTC	-	TRBV6-4	TRBJ2-1	few
CASSPSATYNEQFF	TGTGCCAGCAGCCCTAGCGCGACGTACAATGAGCAGTTCTTC	-	TRBV13	TRBJ2-1	-
CASNLGGRATEAFF	TGTGCCAGCAACCTGGGGGGGCGGGCAACTGAAGCTTTCTTT	-	TRBV5-4	TRBJ1-1	few
CASSYFGGQETQYF	TGTGCCAGCAGTTACTTCGGCGGACAAGAGACCCAGTACTTC	-	TRBV6-5	TRBJ2-5	-
CASSQRQAQETQYF	TGTGCCAGCAGTCAACGACAGGCTCAAGAGACCCAGTACTTC	-	TRBV6-5	TRBJ2-5	-
CASSLRQGRTEAFF	TGTGCCAGCAGCCTCAGGCAGGGAAGGACTGAAGCTTTCTTT	-	TRBV11-1	TRBJ1-1	-
CASSLPWGVAQAGWEQYF	TGTGCCAGCAGTTTACCTTGGGGGGTAGCGCAGGCCGGGTGGGAGCAGTACTTC	-	TRBV28	TRBJ2-7	-
CASILSPGGYQPQNF	TGTGCCAGCATCCTCTCCCCAGGGGGCTATCAGCCCCAGAATTTT	TRBD1	TRBV28	TRBJ1-5	-